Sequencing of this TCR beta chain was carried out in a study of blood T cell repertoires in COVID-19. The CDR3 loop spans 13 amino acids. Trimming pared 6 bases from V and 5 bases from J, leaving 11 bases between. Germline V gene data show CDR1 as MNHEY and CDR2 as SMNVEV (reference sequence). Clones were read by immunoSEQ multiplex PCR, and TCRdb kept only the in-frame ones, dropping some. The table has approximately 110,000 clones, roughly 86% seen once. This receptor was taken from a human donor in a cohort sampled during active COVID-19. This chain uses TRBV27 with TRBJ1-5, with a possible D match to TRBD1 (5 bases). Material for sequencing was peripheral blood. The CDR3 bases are TGTGCCAGCAGGGGACGGGAGTATCAGCCCCAGCATTTT. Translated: CASRGREYQPQHF.